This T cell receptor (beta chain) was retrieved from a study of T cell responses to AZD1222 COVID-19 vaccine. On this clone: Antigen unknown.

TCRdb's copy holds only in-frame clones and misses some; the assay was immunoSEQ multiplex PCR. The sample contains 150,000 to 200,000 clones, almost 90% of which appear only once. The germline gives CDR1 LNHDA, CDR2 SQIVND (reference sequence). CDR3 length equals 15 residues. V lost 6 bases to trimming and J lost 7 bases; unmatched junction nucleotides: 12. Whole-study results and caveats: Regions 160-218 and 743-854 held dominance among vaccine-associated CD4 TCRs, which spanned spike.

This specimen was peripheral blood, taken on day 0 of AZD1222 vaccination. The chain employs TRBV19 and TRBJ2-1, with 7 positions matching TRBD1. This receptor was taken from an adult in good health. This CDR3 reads CASSPLYRGWNEQFF. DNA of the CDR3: TGTGCCAGTAGCCCCCTGTACAGGGGTTGGAATGAGCAGTTCTTC. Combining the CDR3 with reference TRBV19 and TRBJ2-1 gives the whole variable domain DGGITQSPKYLFRKEGQNVTLSCEQNLNHDAMYWYRQDPGQGLRLIYYSQIVNDFQKGDIAEGYSVSREKKESFPLTVTSAQKNPTAFYLCASSPLYRGWNEQFFGPGTRLTVL.